This T cell receptor (beta chain) derives from a study of regulatory T cells in long-lasting Graves disease. General study results and limits: The study found TRBV28, TRBJ1-2 and TRBJ2-5 favored in persistent disease.

CDR1 is SNHLY and CDR2 is FYNNEI in the germline V gene. V was shortened by 4 bases and J by 8 bases, with 11 bases between the two germline ends. The CDR3 is 12 residues long. The sample's time point: newly diagnosed GD, antithyroid drugs for less than 3 months. Preparation of the TCR library used RNA extracted from PBMCs. The table lists this clonotype with many counts. The target antigen is unknown. CDR3 regions were amplified by Arm-PCR using iRepertoire HTBI primers to build TCR beta libraries. TCRdb independently ran MiXCR on the multiplex PCR reads; one entry per CDR3 protein. The repertoire holds about 500,000 distinct CDR3 sequences, with under 20% as singletons. These data are also associated with another study on T cells in Graves' hyperthyroidism and ophthalmopathy. Per that study: Uncontrolled infection, other autoimmune disease, pregnancy and lactation each barred patients from inclusion.

The sequence was collected from a man in his forties or fifties with Graves disease. The source material was peripheral blood mononuclear cells (PBMCs), sampled at new diagnosis, from a patient treated with antithyroid drugs. The V gene is TRBV2, the J gene TRBJ1-2, with no clear D. CDR3 bases: TGTGCCAGCAGTGTTTCCACATTGGGCTACACCTTC. Its protein is CASSVSTLGYTF.